Each of the 15 T cell receptor beta chains below was sequenced from the same sample in a study of T cell responses to AZD1222 COVID-19 vaccine (dated by TCRdb to about 2021). The library relied on the immunoSEQ multiplex PCR assay. Imported from immuneACCESS, the table was reduced by TCRdb to in-frame sequences with V and J called. These copies leave out some clones; in studies compared against another copy, an unresolved V gene accounts for under half, and the cause of the remainder is not known. This sample is represented by 70,000 to 90,000 clones; about nine tenths of them were singletons. More than 15% of the sample comes from the top ten. The time point label on this specimen signifies: about 28 days (+/-7) after the second vaccine dose. The sequencing here drew on peripheral blood, taken 28 days after the second AZD1222 dose. Receptor source: an adult who received the AZD1222 COVID-19 vaccine.

This clone was detected only once. The rearrangement joins TRBV2 to TRBJ1-1, with a possible D match to TRBD1 (5 bases). Germline V gives CDR1 SNHLY, CDR2 FYNNEI. The V and J ends lost 2 bases and 7 bases respectively, with 8 bases between them. The CDR3 runs to 12 residues. The CDR3 DNA reads as TGTGCCAGCAGTGAACAGGGCGATGAAGCTTTCTTT. It is translated as CASSEQGDEAFF.

The chain uses TRBV30 and TRBJ1-6, with D possibly being TRBD1 (5 bases). The CDR3 contains 14 residues. CDR1 and CDR2 from the germline V gene are GTSNPN and SVGIG (reference sequence). V was trimmed by 4 bases and J by 7 bases, leaving 14 bases between them. CDR3 nucleotide sequence: TGTGCCTGGACCTCGGGCAGGGAAAATTCACCCCTCCACTTT. Protein: CAWTSGRENSPLHF.

V and J are TRBV28 and TRBJ2-7; D remains ambiguous. V lost 2 bases and J lost 5, with 10 bases in between. Per germline, CDR1 MDHEN and CDR2 SYDVKM. The CDR3 contains 13 residues. This CDR3 is CASSLKGLNEQYF. The CDR3 DNA follows: TGTGCCAGCAGTTTAAAGGGTCTCAACGAGCAGTACTTC.

This clone was seen a few times. The V call is TRBV28, the J call TRBJ2-3, with D maybe TRBD1 (7 bases). Germline assignment: CDR1 MDHEN and CDR2 SYDVKM. This CDR3 is 13 amino acids long. V lost 5 bases, J lost 6 bases, and 12 bases lay in between. The CDR3 region is CASSPTGRDTQYF. In nucleotides, the CDR3 is TGTGCCAGCAGTCCGACAGGGAGGGATACGCAGTATTTT.

J is TRBJ1-1 and V is TRBV10-2; D is possibly TRBD1 (5 bases). Trimming removed 5 bases from V and 4 bases from J, with 11 bases in between. The CDR3 length is 13 residues. Germline CDR1 reads WSHSY; CDR2 reads SAAADI. The CDR3: CASSLRQLTEAFF. DNA of the CDR3: TGCGCCAGCAGTTTAAGACAGCTCACTGAAGCTTTCTTT.

The gene calls are TRBV6-1 and TRBJ2-7; D gene uncertain. CDR1 and CDR2 from the germline V gene are MNHNS and SASEGT. V lost 0 bases to trimming and J lost 4 bases, with 10 bases between them. This CDR3 has 14 amino acids. The CDR3 DNA sequence: TGTGCCAGCAGTGAAGCCCTAAGGGCTTACGAGCAGTACTTC. It specifies CASSEALRAYEQYF.

This clone was counted a single time. The chain uses TRBV19 and TRBJ1-5; perhaps TRBD1 as D (5 bases). Trimming removed 4 bases from V and 0 bases from J, with 13 bases in between. CDR1 is LNHDA, CDR2 SQIVND, per germline (reference sequence). This CDR3 is 16 amino acids long. CDR3 DNA sequence: TGTGCCAGTAGTACTCGGAAGGGGAATAGCAATCAGCCCCAGCATTTT. Its protein product is CASSTRKGNSNQPQHF. Full variable domain (remainder filled in from reference TRBV19 and TRBJ1-5): DGGITQSPKYLFRKEGQNVTLSCEQNLNHDAMYWYRQDPGQGLRLIYYSQIVNDFQKGDIAEGYSVSREKKESFPLTVTSAQKNPTAFYLCASSTRKGNSNQPQHFGDGTRLSIL.

There are a few counts of this clone. CDR3 in amino acids: CASGLDRNTIYF. The CDR3 region has the DNA TGTGCTAGTGGTTTGGACCGAAACACCATATATTTT. The rearrangement uses TRBV12-5 and TRBJ1-3; no reliable D call. V was cut by 1 base and J by 5 bases, with 3 bases left in between. Germline-derived CDR1 and CDR2 are LGHNT and FRNRAP. The CDR3 spans 12 residues.

The genes are TRBV4-3 and TRBJ2-7; maybe TRBD2 (5 bases). CDR3 length: 16 residues. The V end was cut by 0 bases, the J end by 2 bases, with 14 bases between. Per the germline V gene, CDR1 is LGHNA and CDR2 is YSLEER. CDR3 amino acids: CASSQDSGERPYEQYF. As DNA, the CDR3 is TGCGCCAGCAGCCAAGATTCCGGGGAAAGACCCTACGAGCAGTACTTC.

The DNA for the CDR3 is TGTGCCAGTAGTATAGATCTCAGGGGCAGCAATGAGCAGTTCTTC. Translating it yields CASSIDLRGSNEQFF. The chain couples TRBV19 to TRBJ2-1; the D gene is possibly TRBD1 (6 bases). V was clipped by 0 bases and J by 6 bases, with 12 bases between them. Germline V gives CDR1 LNHDA, CDR2 SQIVND (reference sequence). This CDR3 comprises 15 residues.

This chain connects TRBV7-2 to TRBJ1-4; D is unresolved. Trimming removed 1 base at V and 9 bases at J, with 3 bases between. CDR1 and CDR2 from the germline V gene are SGHTA and FQGNSA. CDR3 length: 11 residues. The CDR3 nucleotides read TGTGCCAGCAGCTTAGGACAAAAACTGTTTTTT. Translated, it gives CASSLGQKLFF.

As DNA, the CDR3 is TGCGCCAGCAGCCAAGTTGGAGTAAGGGGCTATGGCTACACCTTC. Protein product: CASSQVGVRGYGYTF. The chain combines TRBV4-1 with TRBJ1-2; D possibly corresponds to TRBD1 (5 bases). The ends were cut back, 1 base at V and 4 bases at J, with 13 bases in the middle. CDR3 length: 15 residues. Germline-derived CDR1 and CDR2 are MGHRA and YSYEKL.

The J gene is TRBJ1-1, the V gene TRBV6-5; D unclear. In germline, CDR1 is MNHEY, CDR2 SVGAGI. This CDR3 is 15 amino acids long. Trimming cost V 0 bases and J 1 base, with 9 bases left between them. The chain's CDR3 is CASSYSGTSNTEAFF. The CDR3 DNA sequence: TGTGCCAGCAGTTACTCAGGAACGTCGAACACTGAAGCTTTCTTT.

V is TRBV2 and J is TRBJ2-7; no clear D gene. V was pared by 5 bases and J by 3 bases, with 8 bases between. The CDR3 extends over 12 amino acids. The germline V gene has CDR1 SNHLY and CDR2 FYNNEI. CDR3 bases: TGTGCCAGCAGTCAACTAATCTACGAGCAGTACTTC. It specifies CASSQLIYEQYF.

The chain couples TRBV21-1 to TRBJ1-5. TRBV21-1 is termed a pseudogene. The CDR3 consists of 15 residues. CDR3 in amino acids: CASSKALLGNQPQHF. In DNA, the CDR3 is TGTGCCAGCAGCAAAGCGCTTTTGGGCAATCAGCCCCAGCATTTT.